These 24 T cell receptor beta chains came from one sample sequenced in a study of blood T cell repertoires in COVID-19. The method was immunoSEQ multiplex PCR; TCRdb's version includes in-frame clones alone and lacks a portion of them. The table shows fewer than 250,000 clones, with around 86% occurring only once. Sequenced material: peripheral blood. These TCRs come from a man aged 45-60 years with COVID-19, enrolled during active disease.

The CDR3 sequence is CASSQDLFTGGSNGYTF. The CDR3 DNA reads TGTGCCAGCAGCCAAGATCTGTTCACAGGGGGATCAAATGGCTACACCTTC. V is TRBV3-1 (or the pseudogene TRBV3-2) and J is TRBJ1-2; 8 bases match TRBD1. CDR1 and CDR2 (germline): LGHDT, YNNKEL (reference sequence). This CDR3 is 17 amino acids long. V trimming: 0 bases; J trimming: 6 bases; junction bases outside the gene matches: 12.

V usage is TRBV4-2 and J usage is TRBJ1-4; D unresolved. This CDR3 has 15 residues. Germline CDR1 reads LGHNA; CDR2 reads YNFKEQ. Trimming cost V 1 base and J 5 bases, with 11 bases left between them. CDR3 residues: CASSQVGTENEKLFF. In DNA form, the CDR3 reads TGTGCCAGCAGCCAAGTAGGAACAGAGAATGAAAAACTGTTTTTT.

V and J are TRBV3-1 (or the pseudogene TRBV3-2) and TRBJ1-2; 8 positions match TRBD1. This CDR3 is built from 16 residues. Germline loops: CDR1 LGHDT, CDR2 YNNKEL (reference sequence). The ends lost 4 bases at V and 2 bases at J; junction bases unmatched: 9. DNA for the CDR3: TGTGCCAGCAGCCCGCGGACAGGGTTTGTCAACTATGGCTACACCTTC. Translated, it gives CASSPRTGFVNYGYTF.

Concerning this clone itself: One end of the junction does not line up with germline, which may come from a read error. The chain is built from TRBV18 and TRBJ2-5; possible D gene TRBD2, 5 bases. Germline V gives CDR1 KGHSH, CDR2 LQKENI. The CDR3 length is 16 residues. Written as DNA, the CDR3 is TGTGCCAGCCCACCCCTCGAACGGGAATACCACGGGACCCAGTACTTC. Translating it yields CASPPLEREYHGTQYF. Combining the CDR3 with reference TRBV18 and TRBJ2-5 gives the whole variable domain NAGVMQNPRHLVRRRGQEARLRCSPMKGHSHVYWYRQLPEEGLKFMVYLQKENIIDESGMPKERFSAEFPKEGPSILRIQQVVRGDSAAYFCASPPLEREYHGTQYFGPGTRLLVL.

This clone occurred once. The gene calls are TRBV28 and TRBJ2-3; TRBD2 agrees at 11 bases. The CDR3 consists of 20 residues. The J segment lost 0 bases and the V segment lost 1 base, leaving 12 bases of the junction unmatched. Germline CDR1 reads MDHEN; CDR2 reads SYDVKM. CDR3 amino acids: CASSLYLAGGKEPSTDTQYF. In DNA, the CDR3 is TGTGCCAGCAGTTTATACCTAGCGGGGGGCAAAGAGCCTAGCACAGATACGCAGTATTTT. Full variable domain (rest looked up from reference TRBV28 and TRBJ2-3): DVKVTQSSRYLVKRTGEKVFLECVQDMDHENMFWYRQDPGLGLRLIYFSYDVKMKEKGDIPEGYSVSREKKERFSLILESASTNQTSMYLCASSLYLAGGKEPSTDTQYFGPGTRLTVL.

The sample holds one count of this clone. The rearrangement uses TRBV4-3 and TRBJ1-2, with 8 positions matching TRBD1. CDR1 is LGHNA and CDR2 is YSLEER in the germline V gene. After removal of 0 bases from V and 7 bases from J, the junction contained 7 bases not matched to a gene. This CDR3 region has 15 residues. The CDR3 loop is CASSQDRQGFSGYTF. In DNA, the CDR3 is TGCGCCAGCAGCCAAGACAGACAGGGGTTCAGTGGCTACACCTTC.

This chain links TRBV5-1 with TRBJ2-2, with 8 bases identical to TRBD1. CDR3 length: 16 residues. Germline V CDR1 and CDR2: SGHRS, YFSETQ. With 1 base clipped from V and 1 base from J, the junction kept 3 bases outside the gene matches. In DNA, the CDR3 is TGCGCCAGCAGCTTGACCGGGACAGGGAACACCGGGGAGCTGTTTTTT. Translated, it gives CASSLTGTGNTGELFF.

The chain is built from TRBV6-5 and TRBJ2-5; TRBD1 might be the D (6 bases). The V gene lost 1 base and the J gene lost 5 bases, with 14 bases spanning the gap. The length of the CDR3 is 15 residues. Germline V gene data show CDR1 as MNHEY and CDR2 as SVGAGI. The CDR3, as DNA: TGTGCCAGCAGTTACTGGACAGATTCCGGGGAGACCCAGTACTTC. Amino acid sequence: CASSYWTDSGETQYF.

The chain links TRBV30 to TRBJ2-7; 9 bases are a match to TRBD1. The CDR3 is 15 residues long. The junction had 11 bases not matched to a gene; V was cut back by 2 bases and J by 6 bases. The V gene's germline CDR1 is GTSNPN and CDR2 SVGIG (reference sequence). The DNA for the CDR3 is TGTGCCTGGAGTCCCGTTGGGGGACAGGGTCCCGAGCAGTACTTC. It translates to CAWSPVGGQGPEQYF. Together with reference TRBV30 and TRBJ2-7, the CDR3 gives the full variable domain: SQTIHQWPATLVQPVGSPLSLECTVEGTSNPNLYWYRQAAGRGLQLLFYSVGIGQISSEVPQNLSASRPQDRQFILSSKKLLLSDSGFYLCAWSPVGGQGPEQYFGPGTRLTVT.

V usage is TRBV6-5 and J usage is TRBJ2-7, with 10 bases aligning to TRBD1. V shed 5 bases and J 4 bases; nucleotides not matched to a gene: 5. CDR3 length: 14 amino acids. CDR1 and CDR2 (germline): MNHEY, SVGAGI. CDR3 DNA: TGTGCCAGCAGTAGGGGACAGGGGTCGTACGAGCAGTACTTC. Amino acids: CASSRGQGSYEQYF.

The CDR3 here is CASSYGTGAGNTGELFF. Written as DNA, the CDR3 is TGCGCCAGCAGCTACGGGACAGGGGCCGGGAACACCGGGGAGCTGTTTTTT. The chain links TRBV4-3 to TRBJ2-2, with 10 bases fitting TRBD1. The CDR3 runs 17 residues. Germline V lookup: CDR1 LGHNA, CDR2 YSLEER. With V trimmed by 5 bases and J by 1 base, 7 bases remained unmatched.

The J gene is TRBJ2-3, the V gene TRBV6-2 or TRBV6-3; 8 bases are a match to TRBD2. Trimming cost V 1 base and J 0 bases; bases outside gene matches: 12. The CDR3 runs 19 residues. Germline values: CDR1 MNHEY, CDR2 SVGEGT. The CDR3 loop is CASSYYSGRAGGSTDTQYF. DNA for the CDR3: TGTGCCAGCAGTTACTATTCCGGTCGGGCGGGGGGTAGCACAGATACGCAGTATTTT.

The J gene is TRBJ2-2, the V gene TRBV15; D is possibly TRBD1 (5 bases). Trimming removed 3 bases from V and 1 base from J, with 15 bases in between. The length of the CDR3 is 17 residues. Germline values: CDR1 LNHNV, CDR2 YYDKDF (reference sequence). CDR3 in amino acids: CATSSLGHTLNTGELFF. CDR3 nucleotides: TGTGCCACCAGCAGCCTTGGACACACCTTGAACACCGGGGAGCTGTTTTTT.

This clone has only a few counts. The J gene is TRBJ1-3, the V gene TRBV6-5; the match to TRBD1 covers 8 bases. J was trimmed by 7 bases and V by 4 bases; bases with no gene match: 12. The CDR3 is made up of 16 amino acids. The germline gives CDR1 MNHEY, CDR2 SVGAGI. The chain's CDR3 is CASSSRRTGLGNTIYF. The CDR3 nucleotides read TGTGCCAGCAGTTCCAGGAGGACAGGGTTAGGGAACACCATATATTTT.

The rearrangement uses TRBV9 and TRBJ1-1; no definite D call. Trimming removed 2 bases at V and 3 bases at J, with 11 bases between. This CDR3 has 14 residues. Germline V gene data show CDR1 as SGDLS and CDR2 as YYNGEE. The CDR3 sequence is CASSVLGRDTEAFF. CDR3 nucleotides: TGTGCCAGCAGCGTGTTGGGGAGGGACACTGAAGCTTTCTTT.

V is TRBV7-8 and J is TRBJ1-6, with D unclear. Germline CDR1 reads SGHVS; CDR2 reads FQNEAQ. The CDR3 is 14 amino acids. The V gene lost 0 bases and the J gene lost 3 bases, with 3 bases spanning the gap. In DNA, the CDR3 is TGTGCCAGCAGCTTAGCCCGCTATAATTCACCCCTCCACTTT. This gives the protein CASSLARYNSPLHF.

The gene calls are TRBV10-3 and TRBJ2-2; 8 nucleotides match TRBD2. This CDR3 has 13 residues. Germline values: CDR1 ENHRY, CDR2 SYGVKD. V lost 8 bases and J lost 5; bases outside the gene matches: 4. CDR3 coding DNA: TGTGCCATCTCCCGGGAGGGTACCGGGGAGCTGTTTTTT. Protein product: CAISREGTGELFF.

The rearrangement uses TRBV5-1 and TRBJ2-3, with D perhaps TRBD2 (6 bases). Germline CDR1 and CDR2: SGHRS and YFSETQ. The CDR3 has 16 residues. The V and J ends lost 0 bases and 2 bases respectively, with 13 bases between them. Here the CDR3 reads CASSLAPGLDTDTQYF. In DNA, the CDR3 is TGCGCCAGCAGCTTGGCTCCGGGACTTGACACAGATACGCAGTATTTT.

V is TRBV19 and J is TRBJ2-1; 10 positions match TRBD2. CDR1 is LNHDA and CDR2 is SQIVND in the germline V gene (reference sequence). V shed 7 bases and J 4 bases; nucleotides not matched to a gene: 7. CDR3 length: 15 residues. CDR3 in amino acids: CASTETSGSYNEQFF. The CDR3 nucleotides read TGTGCCAGTACGGAGACTAGCGGGTCTTACAATGAGCAGTTCTTC.

The gene calls are TRBV7-3 and TRBJ2-3; D not resolved. Trimming stripped 5 bases from V and 0 bases from J, with 9 bases between. There are 14 residues in the CDR3. Germline V lookup: CDR1 SGHTA, CDR2 FQGTGA. CDR3 DNA sequence: TGTGCCAGCAGCCGCGCCCAAAGCACAGATACGCAGTATTTT. This sequence encodes CASSRAQSTDTQYF. The entire variable domain, with the rest obtained from reference TRBV7-3 and TRBJ2-3, is as follows: GAGVSQTPSNKVTEKGKYVELRCDPISGHTALYWYRQSLGQGPEFLIYFQGTGAADDSGLPNDRFFAVRPEGSVSTLKIQRTERGDSAVYLCASSRAQSTDTQYFGPGTRLTVL.

The V gene is TRBV5-4, the J gene TRBJ1-1; 7 bases are shared with TRBD1. CDR1 SGHNT and CDR2 YYREEE come from the germline V gene (reference sequence). Losses at the gene ends were 2 bases for V and 2 bases for J; bases not matched to a gene: 3. This CDR3 contains 14 residues. Here the CDR3 DNA reads TGTGCCAGCAGCTTAGGGACAGAAAACACTGAAGCTTTCTTT. This encodes CASSLGTENTEAFF. The full variable domain, completed using reference TRBV5-4 and TRBJ1-1, is ETGVTQSPTHLIKTRGQQVTLRCSSQSGHNTVSWYQQALGQGPQFIFQYYREEENGRGNFPPRFSGLQFPNYSSELNVNALELDDSALYLCASSLGTENTEAFFGQGTRLTVV.

Only one count was recorded for this clone. This sequence joins TRBV11-2 and TRBJ2-5, with TRBD1 identical over 9 bases. The length of the CDR3 is 19 residues. The junction had 17 bases not matched to a gene; V was cut back by 5 bases and J by 1 base. Germline CDR1 is SGHAT and CDR2 is FQNNGV. CDR3 sequence reads: CASSKNLWAGTGFQETQYF. The CDR3 DNA reads as TGTGCCAGCAGCAAGAACCTGTGGGCCGGGACAGGGTTCCAAGAGACCCAGTACTTC.

The CDR3 sequence is CASSPTPYNEQFF. The CDR3 region has the DNA TGTGCCAGCTCACCGACTCCTTACAATGAGCAGTTCTTC. The chain has TRBV18 and TRBJ2-1, with unresolved D. Germline CDR1 and CDR2: KGHSH and LQKENI. The V gene lost 3 bases and the J gene lost 4 bases, with 7 bases spanning the gap. The CDR3 runs to 13 residues.

J is TRBJ1-2 and V is TRBV5-1; D gene unclear. V was pared by 0 bases and J by 1 base, with 13 bases between. This CDR3 region has 16 residues. Germline V lookup: CDR1 SGHRS, CDR2 YFSETQ. The CDR3 region is CASSLDTTILNYGYTF. CDR3 in DNA: TGCGCCAGCAGCTTGGACACCACGATTCTTAACTATGGCTACACCTTC.